A single sample is the source of the 19 T cell receptor beta chains below, sequenced in a study of T cell responses to AZD1222 COVID-19 vaccine (dated by TCRdb to the early 2020s). The library relied on the immunoSEQ multiplex PCR assay. TCRdb obtained this table from immuneACCESS and retained in-frame rearrangements with V and J assigned. These tables miss some clones; where compared with another copy, unresolved V genes account for less than half of the shortfall, and the remainder is unexplained. The sample includes about 130,000 clones, with 92% observed a single time. About 1.1% of the sample is taken by the ten largest. What the time point label conveys for this sample: about 28 days (+/-7) after the second vaccine dose. Sequencing was performed on peripheral blood, taken 28 days after the second AZD1222 dose. Receptors originate from an adult who received the AZD1222 COVID-19 vaccine.

The chain has TRBV6-5 and TRBJ1-4; 9 positions match TRBD1. This CDR3 region has 14 residues. Trimming cost V 4 bases and J 8 bases; bases outside gene matches: 5. Germline V lookup: CDR1 MNHEY, CDR2 SVGAGI. Here the CDR3 DNA reads TGTGCCAGCAGTTCAGGGACAGGGTGGGAAAAACTGTTTTTT. The encoded protein is CASSSGTGWEKLFF.

This chain uses TRBV5-6 with TRBJ2-3; D perhaps matches TRBD1 (5 bases). Trimming left V 0 bases short and J 6 bases short, with 11 bases between. The CDR3 has 14 residues. Germline-derived CDR1 and CDR2 are SGHDT and YYEEEE. CDR3 protein: CASSLGNRPDTQYF. CDR3 in DNA: TGTGCCAGCAGCTTGGGTAACAGGCCTGATACGCAGTATTTT.

The CDR3 is CASHPSGQPGNTIYF. The DNA for the CDR3 is TGTGCCAGCCACCCTTCGGGACAGCCAGGAAACACCATATATTTT. The chain employs TRBV18 and TRBJ1-3, with 7 bases lining up with TRBD1. J lost 4 bases, V lost 8 bases, and 11 bases had no gene match. The CDR3 runs 15 residues. CDR1 and CDR2 from the germline V gene are KGHSH and LQKENI.

The V and J genes are TRBV24-1 and TRBJ2-3, with TRBD1 identical over 9 bases. Germline V gene lookup returns CDR1 KGHDR and CDR2 SFDVKD. CDR3 size: 14 residues. Losses at the gene ends were 9 bases for V and 5 bases for J; bases not matched to a gene: 8. CDR3 region: CATRGTGNEDTQYF. As DNA, the CDR3 is TGTGCCACCCGCGGGACAGGGAATGAAGATACGCAGTATTTT.

J is TRBJ1-1 and V is TRBV5-1; D remains unclear. This CDR3 has 14 amino acids. From germline, CDR1 is SGHRS and CDR2 YFSETQ. V lost 0 bases and J 3 bases, leaving 9 bases between the germline ends. CDR3 sequence (DNA): TGCGCCAGCAGCTTGGGGGCCGGGGACACTGAAGCTTTCTTT. Its translation is CASSLGAGDTEAFF.

The chain employs TRBV6-5 and TRBJ2-2; tentatively, D is TRBD2 (5 bases). V dropped 5 bases and J dropped 5 bases, with 9 bases sitting between them. The CDR3 is 13 residues long. CDR1 is MNHEY and CDR2 is SVGAGI in the germline V gene. CDR3 sequence reads: CASSTRRTGELFF. The CDR3 bases are TGTGCCAGCAGTACTAGACGGACCGGGGAGCTGTTTTTT.

The genes are TRBV3-1 (or the pseudogene TRBV3-2) and TRBJ1-2; D is uncertain. V lost 1 base and J lost 0, with 6 bases in between. The CDR3 has 14 amino acids. CDR1 and CDR2 from the germline V gene are LGHDT and YNNKEL (reference sequence). The CDR3 here is CASSQGGTNYGYTF. In DNA form, the CDR3 reads TGTGCCAGCAGCCAAGGGGGTACTAACTATGGCTACACCTTC.

In the case of this clone: The germline gene is not matched at one end of the junction; a read error may be the cause. J is TRBJ2-3 and V is TRBV4-3; D call uncertain. Germline V lookup: CDR1 LGHNA, CDR2 YSLEER. The CDR3 has 15 residues. CDR3 sequence reads: CAGSQDRASTDTQYF. The CDR3 DNA sequence: TGCGCCGGCAGCCAAGATAGGGCGAGCACAGATACGCAGTATTTT.

This clone appeared a single time. The rearrangement links TRBV7-2 to TRBJ1-4; D is unclear. This CDR3 contains 14 residues. Germline V gene sequence: CDR1 SGHTA, CDR2 FQGNSA. Trimming took off 3 bases at V and 5 bases at J, with 10 bases between the two ends. The CDR3 region has the DNA TGTGCCAGCAGCTTCCTAGGGCTGAATGAAAAACTGTTTTTT. Translating gives CASSFLGLNEKLFF.

V is TRBV7-2 and J is TRBJ1-4, with TRBD1 as a possible D gene (5 bases). V lost 4 bases and J lost 7, with 13 bases in between. The length of the CDR3 is 14 residues. Germline CDR1 is SGHTA and CDR2 is FQGNSA. CDR3 loop: CASSSGGTGEKLFF. In DNA form, the CDR3 reads TGTGCCAGCAGCTCGGGGGGGACTGGTGAAAAACTGTTTTTT.

The CDR3 spells CASSLMRDSYEQYF. In DNA, the CDR3 is TGTGCCAGCAGCTTAATGCGGGACTCCTACGAGCAGTACTTC. The chain couples TRBV7-8 to TRBJ2-7; possibly TRBD2 for D (6 bases). Germline CDR1 and CDR2: SGHVS and FQNEAQ. V lost 2 bases and J lost 0, with 8 bases in between. There are 14 residues in the CDR3.

J is TRBJ1-3 and V is TRBV7-2, with D perhaps matching TRBD1 (6 bases). Per germline, CDR1 SGHTA and CDR2 FQGNSA. The CDR3 runs 16 residues. V shed 3 bases and J shed 4 bases, with 16 bases lying between them. CDR3 bases: TGTGCCAGCAGCTTTCCCGGGGGCCTGGGCGGAAACACCATATATTTT. Its protein is CASSFPGGLGGNTIYF.

The J gene is TRBJ1-4, the V gene TRBV7-2; tentative D call: TRBD1 (5 bases). With 2 bases removed from V and 5 bases from J, the gap between germline ends came to 12 bases. Germline V gives CDR1 SGHTA, CDR2 FQGNSA. This CDR3 spans 15 amino acids. The CDR3 DNA is TGTGCCAGCAGCTTAAACGGGGGACCGAATGAAAAACTGTTTTTT. Amino acid sequence: CASSLNGGPNEKLFF.

CDR3 region: CASSNIKNTEAFF. CDR3 nucleotides: TGTGCCAGTAGTAATATAAAGAACACTGAAGCTTTCTTT. The chain joins TRBV19 to TRBJ1-1, with unresolved D. Germline lookup yields CDR1 LNHDA and CDR2 SQIVND (reference sequence). V lost 4 bases to trimming and J lost 1 base, with 7 bases between them. The CDR3 spans 13 residues. Full variable domain (missing parts from reference TRBV19 and TRBJ1-1): DGGITQSPKYLFRKEGQNVTLSCEQNLNHDAMYWYRQDPGQGLRLIYYSQIVNDFQKGDIAEGYSVSREKKESFPLTVTSAQKNPTAFYLCASSNIKNTEAFFGQGTRLTVV.

J is TRBJ2-3 and V is TRBV6-1; the match to TRBD1 covers 8 bases. Germline V gene sequence: CDR1 MNHNS, CDR2 SASEGT. This CDR3 is built from 14 residues. V lost 3 bases, J lost 3 bases, and 2 bases stayed unmatched. CDR3 bases: TGTGCCAGCAGTGACAGGGGGCGGACAGATACGCAGTATTTT. It translates to CASSDRGRTDTQYF.

The V call is TRBV29-1, the J call TRBJ1-1; no definite D call. This CDR3 contains 14 residues. Between the trimmed V and J ends, which lost 6 bases and 2 bases, there was a span of 16 bases. Per the germline V gene, CDR1 is SQVTM and CDR2 is ANQGSEA. The CDR3: CSVDTNGVNTEAFF. The CDR3 region has the DNA TGCAGCGTCGACACCAACGGGGTTAACACTGAAGCTTTCTTT.

This clone appeared a single time. The V gene is TRBV25-1, the J gene TRBJ1-4; D unresolved. Germline assignment: CDR1 MGHDK and CDR2 SYGVNS. The V gene lost 7 bases and the J gene lost 7 bases, with 10 bases spanning the gap. The length of the CDR3 is 12 residues. DNA for the CDR3: TGTGCCAGCAATTGGAACGGTGAAAAACTGTTTTTT. Translation gives CASNWNGEKLFF.

This chain links TRBV24-1 with TRBJ2-3; D is possibly TRBD1 or TRBD2 (5 bases each). Germline CDR1 reads KGHDR; CDR2 reads SFDVKD. Trimming stripped 9 bases from V and 0 bases from J, with 12 bases between. The CDR3 contains 14 residues. The CDR3 here is CATRGWGSTDTQYF. CDR3 coding DNA: TGTGCCACCCGGGGTTGGGGCAGCACAGATACGCAGTATTTT.

The chain combines TRBV2 with TRBJ1-2; 12 nucleotides line up with TRBD1. With 6 bases clipped from V and 11 bases from J, the junction kept 13 bases outside the gene matches. The CDR3 has 15 amino acids. In germline, CDR1 is SNHLY, CDR2 FYNNEI. The CDR3 loop reads CASSGGDRGRSGYTF. The CDR3 region has the DNA TGTGCCAGCAGCGGAGGGGACAGGGGGCGTTCGGGTTACACCTTC.